Shown below are 28 T cell receptor beta chains from a single sample sequenced in a study of early T cells in non-severe SARS-CoV-2 infection. TCRdb used MiXCR to reprocess the 5' RACE reads, holding one entry per CDR3 protein. The sample includes some 54,000 distinct CDR3 sequences, 9.5% to 12% of them seen just once. Sequences were obtained from whole blood. The receptors were gathered from an adult who was a healthcare worker with PCR-confirmed SARS-CoV-2 infection or an uninfected control (not recorded which).

This clonotype was counted a few times. The chain carries TRBV28 and TRBJ1-3, with D uncertain. V lost 6 bases and J lost 8, with 14 bases in between. Germline V lookup: CDR1 MDHEN, CDR2 SYDVKM. The CDR3 consists of 13 residues. The CDR3, as DNA: TGTGCCAGCAGACCTCCGACCGGAGACACCATATATTTT. Translated, it gives CASRPPTGDTIYF.

This clonotype was counted only a few times. This chain links TRBV14 with TRBJ1-5, with D possibly matching TRBD1 (6 bases). The CDR3 sequence is 15 residues long. The germline V and J ends were trimmed by 2 bases and 3 bases, with 11 bases remaining between them. CDR1 is SGHDN, CDR2 FVKESK, per germline. The CDR3, as DNA: TGTGCCAGCAGCCAATGGGGGGGCCCCAATCAGCCCCAGCATTTT. Protein product: CASSQWGGPNQPQHF.

V usage is TRBV7-2 and J usage is TRBJ2-3, with a weak D call TRBD2 (6 bases). Looked up from germline, CDR1 is SGHTA and CDR2 is FQGNSA. The CDR3 runs 15 residues. Trimming pared 5 bases from V and 3 bases from J, leaving 15 bases between. For the CDR3, the DNA is TGTGCCAGCAGCCCCCGGCGGCGGGGAACAGATACGCAGTATTTT. Translating it yields CASSPRRRGTDTQYF.

This clonotype occurred a few times. The J gene is TRBJ1-4, the V gene TRBV5-1; D is unresolved. The CDR3 sequence is 17 residues long. CDR1 is SGHRS, CDR2 YFSETQ, per germline. V lost 0 bases to trimming and J lost 8 bases, with 20 bases between them. The DNA for the CDR3 is TGCGCCAGCAGCTTGGATGTTGCGGGGAATGTCTTCGAAAAACTGTTTTTT. It translates to CASSLDVAGNVFEKLFF. The full variable domain, with the rest looked up from reference TRBV5-1 and TRBJ1-4, is KAGVTQTPRYLIKTRGQQVTLSCSPISGHRSVSWYQQTPGQGLQFLFEYFSETQRNKGNFPGRFSGRQFSNSRSEMNVSTLELGDSALYLCASSLDVAGNVFEKLFFGSGTQLSVL.

This sequence joins TRBV12-3 or TRBV12-4 and TRBJ2-4, with D possibly matching TRBD1 (5 bases). The CDR3 is 15 residues long. V lost 2 bases to trimming and J lost 9 bases, with 17 bases between them. CDR3 DNA sequence: TGTGCCAGCAGTTTATCCCTAGGGGTCCTCCCCATTCAGTACTTC. Its protein product is CASSLSLGVLPIQYF.

This clonotype was observed at least ten times. This chain connects TRBV21-1 to TRBJ2-3; no check of the table's D call, TRBD1, against the DNA was made. TRBV21-1 is termed a pseudogene. This CDR3 has 16 amino acids. CDR3 protein: CASSKNQGLSADTQYF. In DNA, the CDR3 is TGTGCCAGCAGCAAAAACCAGGGTCTAAGCGCAGATACGCAGTATTTT.

This clonotype was picked up a small number of times. The V call is TRBV20-1, the J call TRBJ1-1; 9 nucleotides match TRBD1. From germline, CDR1 is DFQATT and CDR2 SNEGSKA (reference sequence). Losses at the gene ends were 2 bases for V and 8 bases for J; bases not matched to a gene: 6. The length of the CDR3 is 13 residues. This chain's CDR3 is CSARHRGLSEAFF. The CDR3 coding sequence is TGCAGTGCTAGACACAGGGGGCTTTCCGAAGCTTTCTTT.

This clonotype came up many times. The chain has TRBV3-1 and TRBJ2-3, with unresolved D. V gave up 4 bases and J gave up 4 bases, with 12 bases separating them. Germline loops: CDR1 LGHDT, CDR2 YNNKEL (reference sequence). The CDR3 totals 14 residues. CDR3 in amino acids: CASSLWAKPDTQYF. The DNA for the CDR3 is TGTGCCAGCAGCCTGTGGGCTAAGCCAGATACGCAGTATTTT.

This clonotype came up a few times. V usage is TRBV12-3 or TRBV12-4 and J usage is TRBJ2-3, with 9 bases matching TRBD2. With V trimmed by 3 bases and J by 5 bases, 6 bases remained unmatched. CDR3 length: 15 amino acids. CDR3 residues: CASSFLAGVRDTQYF. In nucleotides, the CDR3 is TGTGCCAGCAGTTTCTTAGCGGGAGTTAGAGATACGCAGTATTTT.

This sequence joins TRBV6-2 or TRBV6-3 and TRBJ1-1; the D is unclear. In germline, CDR1 is MNHEY, CDR2 SVGEGT. Between the trimmed V and J ends, which lost 6 bases and 0 bases, there was a span of 8 bases. The CDR3 has 13 amino acids. The CDR3 nucleotides are TGTGCCAGCAGCTCCCCCGTGAACACTGAAGCTTTCTTT. It translates to CASSSPVNTEAFF.

This clonotype was counted between two and nine times. The J gene is TRBJ2-2, the V gene TRBV5-1, with unresolved D. CDR3 length equals 12 residues. Germline-derived CDR1 and CDR2 are SGHRS and YFSETQ. Trimming shortened V by 0 bases and J by 9 bases, and 6 bases separated the two germline ends. CDR3 in amino acids: CASSLVVRELFF. CDR3 DNA: TGCGCCAGCAGCTTGGTTGTCCGGGAGCTGTTTTTT.

This clonotype was picked up many times. The J gene is TRBJ2-1, the V gene TRBV7-9; either TRBD1 or TRBD2 may supply D (5 bases each). Trimming left V 5 bases short and J 10 bases short, with 15 bases between. CDR1 SEHNR and CDR2 FQNEAQ come from the germline V gene (reference sequence). The CDR3 contains 13 residues. The CDR3 region has the DNA TGTGCCAGCAGCCCCAAGGGACCCGAGGAGCAGTTCTTC. Its translation is CASSPKGPEEQFF.

This clonotype was observed many times. V gene TRBV10-3 combines with J gene TRBJ1-6; D might be TRBD1 (5 bases). CDR3 length: 16 residues. Germline assignment: CDR1 ENHRY and CDR2 SYGVKD. Trimming took 3 bases from V and 7 from J, leaving 16 bases between them. The CDR3 loop is CAISEGSRGINSPLHF. In DNA form, the CDR3 reads TGTGCCATCAGTGAAGGGTCTCGGGGGATAAATTCACCCCTCCACTTT.

This clonotype has more than one count but fewer than ten. The chain has TRBV13 and TRBJ1-1; unclear D gene. The CDR3 covers 15 residues. V was shortened by 5 bases and J by 0 bases, with 13 bases between the two germline ends. Per the germline V gene, CDR1 is PRHDT and CDR2 is FYEKMQ (reference sequence). In DNA form, the CDR3 reads TGTGCCAGCAGCCAACGTCTCAGATTGAACACTGAAGCTTTCTTT. Translation gives CASSQRLRLNTEAFF.

This clonotype was counted between two and nine times. J is TRBJ2-7 and V is TRBV13; 7 bases are a match to TRBD1. The ends lost 3 bases at V and 2 bases at J; junction bases unmatched: 7. Germline CDR1 and CDR2: PRHDT and FYEKMQ (reference sequence). CDR3 size: 15 residues. The CDR3 loop is CASSFRQGNTYEQYF. The CDR3, as DNA: TGTGCCAGCAGCTTCCGACAGGGTAACACCTACGAGCAGTACTTC.

This clonotype has ten or more counts. The chain employs TRBV28 and TRBJ2-7; D is possibly TRBD1 (6 bases). CDR1 and CDR2 (germline): MDHEN, SYDVKM. CDR3 length: 18 amino acids. V was pared by 2 bases and J by 3 bases, with 23 bases between. This CDR3 is CASSLNLGTTKRDYEQYF. In DNA form, the CDR3 reads TGTGCCAGCAGTTTAAATCTCGGGACAACTAAACGGGACTACGAGCAGTACTTC.

This clonotype was detected many times. This chain links TRBV20-1 with TRBJ2-7; a possible D gene is TRBD2 (7 bases). The CDR3 has 14 residues. CDR1 and CDR2 from the germline V gene are DFQATT and SNEGSKA (reference sequence). The V and J ends lost 3 bases and 7 bases respectively, with 19 bases between them. The CDR3 sequence: CSASSAEGGSEQYF. Written as DNA, the CDR3 is TGCAGTGCTAGTTCAGCGGAGGGGGGGAGTGAGCAGTACTTC.

The table lists this clonotype with many counts. This chain links TRBV28 with TRBJ2-5; D ambiguous. CDR3 length: 11 residues. Germline values: CDR1 MDHEN, CDR2 SYDVKM. V gave up 3 bases and J gave up 5 bases, with 4 bases separating them. The CDR3 here is CASSFHETQYF. The CDR3 DNA reads as TGTGCCAGCAGTTTTCACGAGACCCAGTACTTC.

This rearrangement joins TRBV29-1 to TRBJ2-1; D may be TRBD2 (6 bases). Trimming shortened V by 6 bases and J by 7 bases, and 13 bases separated the two germline ends. Germline V gene lookup returns CDR1 SQVTM and CDR2 ANQGSEA. There are 12 residues in the CDR3. The CDR3 protein is CSVRPGGNEQFF. For the CDR3, the DNA is TGCAGCGTACGACCCGGGGGAAATGAGCAGTTCTTC.

This clonotype was counted a few times. The gene calls are TRBV7-9 and TRBJ2-4; possibly TRBD2 for D (6 bases). The CDR3 extends over 16 amino acids. V lost 3 bases and J lost 0, with 12 bases in between. The V gene's germline CDR1 is SEHNR and CDR2 FQNEAQ (reference sequence). The CDR3 is CASSFRAEGAKNIQYF. DNA for the CDR3: TGTGCCAGCAGCTTTAGGGCGGAGGGAGCCAAAAACATTCAGTACTTC.

This clonotype was recorded a few times. This chain uses TRBV5-6 with TRBJ2-5; 8 nucleotides match TRBD1. With 1 base clipped from V and 6 bases from J, the junction kept 8 bases outside the gene matches. The CDR3 runs to 15 residues. The germline CDR1 and CDR2 sequences are SGHDT and YYEEEE. CDR3 nucleotides: TGTGCCAGCAGCTTGTACGGACAGGGCATGCAGACCCAGTACTTC. Protein product: CASSLYGQGMQTQYF.

This clonotype appeared many times. This sequence joins TRBV2 and TRBJ1-4, with D possibly being TRBD1 (6 bases). Trimming pared 3 bases from V and 8 bases from J, leaving 13 bases between. The CDR3 has 14 amino acids. In germline, CDR1 is SNHLY, CDR2 FYNNEI. Here the CDR3 DNA reads TGTGCCAGCAGTGACAGGGGAAGGGGCGAAAAACTGTTTTTT. Translated: CASSDRGRGEKLFF.

The rearrangement links TRBV29-1 to TRBJ2-3, with TRBD2 as a possible D gene (5 bases). CDR3 length equals 13 residues. Trimming stripped 5 bases from V and 0 bases from J, with 9 bases between. CDR1 is SQVTM and CDR2 is ANQGSEA in the germline V gene. This CDR3 reads CSVTQRSTDTQYF. Here the CDR3 DNA reads TGCAGCGTTACCCAGCGGAGCACAGATACGCAGTATTTT.

The CDR3 loop is CASSQAAQANQPQHF. CDR3 DNA: TGCGCCAGCAGCCAAGCGGCCCAGGCAAATCAGCCCCAGCATTTT. The rearrangement joins TRBV4-3 to TRBJ1-5; no clear D gene. The germline V and J ends were trimmed by 1 base and 4 bases, with 11 bases remaining between them. The CDR3 has 15 residues. The germline V gene encodes CDR1 LGHNA and CDR2 YSLEER.

This clonotype was observed a handful of times. The V gene is TRBV7-2, the J gene TRBJ1-4; TRBD1 aligns across 9 bases. This CDR3 region has 16 residues. V shed 4 bases and J 7 bases; nucleotides not matched to a gene: 10. Germline CDR1 SGHTA, CDR2 FQGNSA. CDR3 amino acids: CASSSGQGGSGEKLFF. The DNA of the CDR3 is TGTGCCAGCAGCTCGGGACAGGGAGGGAGTGGTGAAAAACTGTTTTTT.

The genes are TRBV12-5 and TRBJ1-1; D unclear. Germline V gene sequence: CDR1 LGHNT, CDR2 FRNRAP. The CDR3 sequence is 12 residues long. Trimming took off 7 bases at V and 5 bases at J, with 11 bases between the two ends. CDR3 sequence reads: CASARSLTEAFF. The DNA for the CDR3 is TGTGCTAGTGCCCGCTCGCTTACTGAAGCTTTCTTT.

This clonotype was detected only a few times. This chain links TRBV4-1 with TRBJ1-2; the D is unclear. Germline V gives CDR1 MGHRA, CDR2 YSYEKL. The CDR3 is made up of 17 amino acids. Trimming removed 0 bases at V and 0 bases at J, with 14 bases between. The CDR3 spells CASSQDHPSPSNYGYTF. The DNA of the CDR3 is TGCGCCAGCAGCCAAGATCATCCCAGCCCCTCTAACTATGGCTACACCTTC.

Ten or more counts support this clonotype. The rearrangement joins TRBV7-2 to TRBJ2-1, with D hard to call. V lost 1 base and J 9 bases, leaving 4 bases between the germline ends. The CDR3 extends over 11 amino acids. Germline V gene lookup returns CDR1 SGHTA and CDR2 FQGNSA. This CDR3 reads CASSLVGEQFF. The CDR3 coding sequence is TGTGCCAGCAGCTTAGTTGGTGAGCAGTTCTTC.